Listed below are T cell receptor beta chains from one sample, sequenced in a study of blood T cell repertoires in COVID-19. TCRdb keeps only in-frame clones here, not all; method: immunoSEQ multiplex PCR. The table lists roughly 110,000 clones, roughly 90% of them singletons. Sequenced material: peripheral blood. All receptors come from a man aged 40-49 years with active or convalescent COVID-19. Both conserved end residues are part of each CDR3. A D gene is named only where the DNA matches it firmly. The size entry is marked missing in some rows and otherwise reads once, few, many or a size class.

V	J	size	D	CDR3	DNA
TRBV9	TRBJ1-6	once	TRBD1	CASSVDWTGGSPLHF	TGTGCCAGCAGCGTAGACTGGACAGGGGGTTCACCCCTCCACTTT
TRBV28	TRBJ2-2	-	-	CASSFSLDTGELFF	TGTGCCAGCAGTTTCTCACTGGACACCGGGGAGCTGTTTTTT
TRBV6-5	TRBJ2-1	-	TRBD1	CASSFGTVSYNEQFF	TGTGCCAGCAGCTTCGGGACAGTTTCCTACAATGAGCAGTTCTTC
TRBV2	TRBJ2-4	once	TRBD2	CASRPGTSVKNIQYF	TGTGCCAGCAGGCCCGGGACTAGCGTCAAAAACATTCAGTACTTC
TRBV27	TRBJ1-5	-	TRBD1	CASSPDRASNQPQHF	TGTGCCAGCAGCCCAGACAGGGCAAGTAATCAGCCCCAGCATTTT
TRBV19	TRBJ2-5	-	-	CASSIRFYQETQYF	TGTGCCAGTAGTATTCGGTTCTACCAAGAGACCCAGTACTTC
TRBV6-5	TRBJ1-5	-	TRBD1	CASHRDSVNQPQHF	TGTGCCAGCCACCGGGACAGCGTGAATCAGCCCCAGCATTTT
TRBV5-1	TRBJ1-5	-	-	CASSLAGDGGQPQHF	TGCGCCAGCAGCTTGGCGGGGGACGGAGGTCAGCCCCAGCATTTT
TRBV4-1	TRBJ2-1	-	-	CASSQPPQGKAYNEQFF	TGCGCCAGCAGCCAGCCCCCACAGGGAAAGGCCTACAATGAGCAGTTCTTC
TRBV6-5	TRBJ1-2	-	-	CASSSLTGWLSNGYTF	TGTGCCAGCAGTTCGTTGACAGGCTGGCTCTCCAATGGCTACACCTTC
TRBV12-3/TRBV12-4	TRBJ1-3	-	-	CASRLNSGNTIYF	TGTGCCAGCAGACTTAACAGTGGAAACACCATATATTTT
TRBV7-3	TRBJ1-2	-	-	CASSGRFEYGYTF	TGTGCCAGCAGCGGGCGTTTCGAGTATGGCTACACCTTC
TRBV21-1	TRBJ1-5	-	-	CASRGRGAHSNQPQHF	TGTGCCAGCAGAGGACGGGGGGCCCATAGCAATCAGCCCCAGCATTTT
TRBV7-2	TRBJ1-6	-	TRBD1	CASSTQGGTGNSPLHF	TGTGCCAGCAGCACACAAGGAGGGACAGGGAATTCACCCCTCCACTTT
TRBV20-1	TRBJ2-7	-	TRBD2	CSASSGITYEQYF	TGCAGTGCTAGTAGCGGGATTACGTACGAGCAGTACTTC
TRBV6-5	TRBJ1-1	-	TRBD1	CASRTGGRAEAFF	TGTGCCAGCCGGACAGGCGGTAGGGCTGAAGCTTTCTTT
TRBV12-3/TRBV12-4	TRBJ2-1	-	-	CASSLASVEQFF	TGTGCCAGCAGTTTAGCCTCGGTTGAGCAGTTCTTC
TRBV7-2	TRBJ2-3	-	TRBD2	CASSLGGLAGGDTQYF	TGTGCCAGCAGCTTAGGAGGACTAGCGGGAGGTGATACGCAGTATTTT
TRBV7-2	TRBJ2-1	-	TRBD1	CASSLGQGSVEQFF	TGTGCCAGCAGCTTGGGACAGGGGTCCGTTGAGCAGTTCTTC
TRBV6-2/TRBV6-3	TRBJ2-5	-	-	CASSPFSGLDETQYF	TGTGCCAGCAGTCCATTTTCGGGTTTAGATGAGACCCAGTACTTC
TRBV28	TRBJ2-7	once	-	CASSLLGGEPYEQYF	TGTGCCAGCAGTTTACTCGGAGGGGAGCCCTACGAGCAGTACTTC
TRBV5-1	TRBJ2-3	once	TRBD2	CASSLDAGAILSTDTQYF	TGCGCCAGCAGCTTGGACGCGGGAGCCATACTTAGCACAGATACGCAGTATTTT
TRBV7-9	TRBJ2-7	-	TRBD1	CASSWGQGYEQYF	TGTGCCAGCAGCTGGGGACAGGGTTACGAGCAGTACTTC
TRBV7-6	TRBJ1-3	-	-	CASSLEGGRSGNTIYF	TGTGCCAGCAGCCTAGAAGGGGGACGCTCTGGAAACACCATATATTTT
TRBV4-3	TRBJ2-5	-	TRBD1	CASSQDPGQGGGTQYF	TGCGCCAGCAGCCAAGATCCCGGACAGGGAGGAGGGACCCAGTACTTC
TRBV28	TRBJ1-1	-	TRBD1	CASRTTGGLNTEAFF	TGTGCCAGCCGTACGACAGGGGGGTTGAACACTGAAGCTTTCTTT
TRBV25-1	TRBJ1-2	few	-	CASSEFQGGYTF	TGTGCCAGCAGTGAATTTCAGGGTGGCTACACCTTC
TRBV5-1	TRBJ1-6	-	-	CASSPHRTENSPLHF	TGCGCCAGCAGCCCCCATAGGACAGAAAATTCACCCCTCCACTTT
TRBV19	TRBJ1-1	-	-	CASFSQGMNTEAFF	TGTGCCAGTTTTTCACAGGGTATGAACACTGAAGCTTTCTTT
TRBV14	TRBJ1-6	-	TRBD1	CASSQGASTGTPLHF	TGTGCCAGCAGCCAAGGGGCCTCGACAGGGACACCCCTCCACTTT
TRBV1	TRBJ1-5	-	-	CTSSQDKKGLSFRNQPQHF	TGCACCAGCAGCCAAGATAAGAAGGGGCTTAGCTTTCGCAATCAGCCCCAGCATTTT
TRBV7-2	TRBJ2-7	-	-	CASSDRFYEQYF	TGTGCCAGCAGCGACAGGTTTTACGAGCAGTACTTC
TRBV19	TRBJ2-3	-	TRBD2	CASSRTSGPKDTQYF	TGTGCCAGTAGTAGAACTAGCGGTCCAAAAGATACGCAGTATTTT
TRBV11-2	TRBJ1-1	-	TRBD1	CASSVTGEMGGTEAFF	TGTGCCAGCAGCGTAACAGGGGAGATGGGTGGAACTGAAGCTTTCTTT
TRBV4-3	TRBJ1-5	-	TRBD1	CASSRGQGNNQPQHF	TGCGCCAGCAGCCGAGGACAGGGTAACAATCAGCCCCAGCATTTT
TRBV9	TRBJ2-3	-	TRBD2	CASSVGPSGRASDTDTQYF	TGTGCCAGCAGCGTCGGTCCTAGCGGGAGGGCGTCTGACACAGATACGCAGTATTTT
TRBV30	TRBJ2-3	-	-	CASSGAGDTQYF	TGTGCCTCCAGCGGAGCGGGAGATACGCAGTATTTT
TRBV27	TRBJ2-7	-	TRBD1	CASSWGTGGGEQYF	TGTGCCAGCAGTTGGGGGACAGGGGGCGGCGAGCAGTACTTC
TRBV30	TRBJ2-7	-	-	CAWSPGNEQYF	TGTGCCTGGAGCCCAGGGAACGAGCAGTACTTC
TRBV10-3	TRBJ2-7	-	TRBD1	CAISETVSRGQDEQYF	TGTGCCATCAGTGAGACGGTATCCAGGGGGCAGGACGAGCAGTACTTC